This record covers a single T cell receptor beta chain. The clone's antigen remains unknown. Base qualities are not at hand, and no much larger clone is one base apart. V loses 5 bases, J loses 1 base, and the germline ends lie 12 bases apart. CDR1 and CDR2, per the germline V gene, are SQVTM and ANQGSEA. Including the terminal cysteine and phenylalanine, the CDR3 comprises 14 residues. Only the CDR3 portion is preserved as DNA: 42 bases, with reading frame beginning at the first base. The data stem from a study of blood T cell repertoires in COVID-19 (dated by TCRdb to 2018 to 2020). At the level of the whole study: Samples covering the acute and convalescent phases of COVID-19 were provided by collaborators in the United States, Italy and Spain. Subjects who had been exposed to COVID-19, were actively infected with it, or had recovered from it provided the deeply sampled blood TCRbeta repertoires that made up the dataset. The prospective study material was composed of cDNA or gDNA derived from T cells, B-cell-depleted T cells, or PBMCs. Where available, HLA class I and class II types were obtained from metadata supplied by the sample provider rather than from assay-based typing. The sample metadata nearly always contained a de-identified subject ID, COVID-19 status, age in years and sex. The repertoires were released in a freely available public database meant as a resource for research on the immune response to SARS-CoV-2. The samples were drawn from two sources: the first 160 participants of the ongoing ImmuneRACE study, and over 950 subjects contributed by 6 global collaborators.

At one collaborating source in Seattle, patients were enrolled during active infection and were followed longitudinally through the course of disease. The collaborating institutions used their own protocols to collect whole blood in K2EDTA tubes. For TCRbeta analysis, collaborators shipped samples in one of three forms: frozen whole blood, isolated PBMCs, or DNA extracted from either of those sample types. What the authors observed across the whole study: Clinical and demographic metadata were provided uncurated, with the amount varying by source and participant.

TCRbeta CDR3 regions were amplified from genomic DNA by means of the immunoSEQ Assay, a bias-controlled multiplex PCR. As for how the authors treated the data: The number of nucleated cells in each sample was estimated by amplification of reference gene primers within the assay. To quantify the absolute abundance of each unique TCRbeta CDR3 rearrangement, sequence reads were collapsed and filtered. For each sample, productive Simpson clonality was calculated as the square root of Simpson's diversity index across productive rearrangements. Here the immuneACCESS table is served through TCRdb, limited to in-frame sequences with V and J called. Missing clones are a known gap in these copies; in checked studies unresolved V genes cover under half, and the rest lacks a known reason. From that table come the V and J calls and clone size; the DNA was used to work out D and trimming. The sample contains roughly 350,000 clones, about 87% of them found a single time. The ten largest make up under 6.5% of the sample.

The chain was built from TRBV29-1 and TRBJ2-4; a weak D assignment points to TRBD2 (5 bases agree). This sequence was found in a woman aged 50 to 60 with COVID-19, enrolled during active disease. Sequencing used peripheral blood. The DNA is TGCAGCGTTTACGGGGTCCCGGCCAAAAACATTCAGTACTTC. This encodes CSVYGVPAKNIQYF.